The present T cell receptor beta chain was sequenced within a study of cytomegalovirus exposure and HLA in healthy donors. The CDR3 runs 16 residues. The germline gives CDR1 SGHTA, CDR2 FQGNSA. The ends lost 1 base at V and 1 base at J; junction bases unmatched: 6. PCR involved 60 Vbeta and 13 Jbeta primers. The repertoire was sequenced with immunoSEQ multiplex PCR; TCRdb's copy has only in-frame clones and lacks some. Among around 200,000 clones listed, roughly four fifths were seen once. This clone appeared once. The source is a young woman in good health and CMV-seronegative. Specimen: PBMCs. V is TRBV7-2 and J is TRBJ2-5; TRBD1 agrees at 7 bases. CDR3 coding DNA: TGTGCCAGCAGCTTAGGTATAACAGGGGCCCAAGAGACCCAGTACTTC. Translated, it gives CASSLGITGAQETQYF. Supplemented by reference TRBV7-2 and TRBJ2-5, the full variable domain reads GAGVSQSPSNKVTEKGKDVELRCDPISGHTALYWYRQSLGQGLEFLIYFQGNSAPDKSGLPSDRFSAERTGGSVSTLTIQRTQQEDSAVYLCASSLGITGAQETQYFGPGTRLLVL.